These T cell receptor beta chains were read from a single sample in a study of shared clonotypes between healthy human individuals. Repertoires were generated with immunoSEQ multiplex PCR, while TCRdb's copy carries only in-frame clones and drops some. This sample has roughly 500,000 clones, with 60% to 85% found just once. The specimen sequenced was PBMCs. The source of these receptors is a woman between 40 and 50 years old in good health. Some clones in this sample may be carry-over from other donors' samples. CDR3s include the opening cysteine and the closing phenylalanine or tryptophan. The D gene is left open where the match is weak. Expanded clones get a size class; other rows say once, few or many, or leave the size out.

TRBJ2-1,16,TRBV5-1,.,TRBD2,CASSLALAGVVDEQFF,TGCGCCAGCAGCTTGGCCCTAGCGGGAGTAGTGGATGAGCAGTTCTTC
TRBJ2-7,13,TRBV6-1,.,.,CATSIRQYYEQYF,TGTGCCACATCTATTAGACAGTACTACGAGCAGTACTTC
TRBJ2-1,15,TRBV5-3,.,TRBD2,CASSPGASGRAEQFF,TGTGCCAGCAGCCCGGGGGCTAGCGGGAGGGCTGAGCAGTTCTTC
TRBJ2-7,12,TRBV28,once,.,CASSFWQGPARF,TGTGCCAGCAGTTTTTGGCAGGGCCCCGCCCGCTTC
TRBJ1-5,13,TRBV7-2,.,TRBD1,CASSHTQGWPQHF,TGTGCCAGCAGCCATACACAGGGGTGGCCCCAGCATTTT
TRBJ1-5,14,TRBV5-1,.,TRBD1,CASSLGQGDQPQHF,TGCGCCAGCAGCTTGGGACAGGGGGATCAGCCCCAGCATTTT
TRBJ2-2,17,TRBV4-3,.,TRBD2,CASSQDGGGGPIGELFF,TGCGCCAGCAGCCAAGATGGGGGGGGAGGGCCGATCGGGGAGCTGTTTTTT
TRBJ2-7,15,TRBV27,.,TRBD2,CASSFKGLADYEQYF,TGTGCCAGCAGTTTTAAAGGACTAGCAGACTACGAGCAGTACTTC
TRBJ1-5,12,TRBV7-9,.,.,CASSAVGQPQHF,TGTGCCAGCAGCGCTGTCGGTCAGCCCCAGCATTTT
TRBJ1-4,15,TRBV27,.,.,CASSLRVSTNEKLFF,TGTGCCAGCAGTTTAAGGGTTTCCACTAATGAAAAACTGTTTTTT
TRBJ2-2,15,TRBV12-5,few,.,CASGLVLGGVAELFF,TGTGCTAGTGGTTTGGTACTCGGTGGGGTAGCTGAGCTGTTTTTT
TRBJ2-2,12,TRBV30,.,.,CAWGGNTRELFF,TGTGCCTGGGGAGGGAACACCAGGGAGCTGTTTTTT
TRBJ2-2,16,TRBV6-6,.,.,CASSYASGPNTGELFF,TGTGCCAGCAGTTACGCGTCGGGCCCGAACACCGGGGAGCTGTTTTTT
TRBJ2-2,15,TRBV5-8,.,TRBD1,CASSPRQGGTGELFF,TGTGCCAGCAGCCCGAGACAGGGTGGCACCGGGGAGCTGTTTTTT
TRBJ2-2,16,TRBV4-1,.,.,CASSPFGGGNTGELFF,TGCGCCAGCAGCCCTTTCGGGGGAGGAAACACCGGGGAGCTGTTTTTT
TRBJ2-1,15,TRBV7-8,.,.,CASSLRALAYNEQFF,TGTGCCAGCAGCTTGCGGGCCCTAGCCTACAATGAGCAGTTCTTC
TRBJ2-1,13,TRBV27,.,.,CASSSRQLGEQFF,TGTGCCAGCAGTTCGCGACAGTTGGGTGAGCAGTTCTTC
TRBJ1-1,12,TRBV6-6,.,TRBD1,CAILVGTVEAFF,TGTGCCATCTTGGTGGGGACAGTTGAAGCTTTCTTT
TRBJ2-7,14,TRBV5-4,.,TRBD1,CASSPGTGGGEQYF,TGTGCCAGCAGCCCCGGGACAGGGGGCGGCGAGCAGTACTTC
TRBJ2-3,15,TRBV5-1,.,TRBD2,CASSIERGFTDTQYF,TGCGCCAGCAGCATTGAGCGGGGGTTCACAGATACGCAGTATTTT
TRBJ2-1,15,TRBV27,.,TRBD2,CASSLSNGRNNEQFF,TGTGCCAGCAGTTTATCGAACGGGAGGAACAATGAGCAGTTCTTC
TRBJ2-7,14,TRBV28,.,.,CASSFGGEEDEQYF,TGTGCCAGCAGTTTTGGCGGGGAGGAGGACGAGCAGTACTTC
TRBJ2-2,15,TRBV7-9,.,TRBD1,CASSQGQVNTGELFF,TGTGCCAGCAGCCAGGGACAGGTGAACACCGGGGAGCTGTTTTTT
TRBJ2-7,16,TRBV28,.,.,CASSLASGLSSYEQYF,TGTGCCAGCAGTTTAGCGTCTGGGCTCAGCTCCTACGAGCAGTACTTC
TRBJ2-1,15,TRBV5-1,.,.,CASSLGLSRDNEQFF,TGCGCCAGCAGCCTGGGGCTAAGCAGGGACAATGAGCAGTTCTTC
TRBJ2-3,15,TRBV28,.,.,CASRNQGILTDTQYF,TGTGCCAGCAGGAATCAGGGGATCCTCACAGATACGCAGTATTTT
TRBJ1-3,14,TRBV19,.,.,CASSMGDSGNTIYF,TGTGCCAGTAGTATGGGGGACTCTGGAAACACCATATATTTT
TRBJ1-5,13,TRBV19,.,.,CASAPGENQPQHF,TGTGCCAGTGCCCCAGGGGAAAATCAGCCCCAGCATTTT
TRBJ1-1,17,TRBV19,.,.,CASSIPLGGFRNTEAFF,TGTGCCAGTAGTATTCCACTGGGCGGGTTCCGCAACACTGAAGCTTTCTTT
TRBJ1-1,14,TRBV7-2,.,.,CASSTRKGVTEAFF,TGTGCCAGCAGCACCAGGAAGGGCGTCACTGAAGCTTTCTTT
TRBJ1-1,14,TRBV10-3,.,.,CAISRGGRDTEAFF,TGTGCCATCAGTCGGGGAGGCCGGGACACTGAAGCTTTCTTT
TRBJ2-6,16,TRBV4-2,.,.,CASSPSGGSGANVLTF,TGTGCCAGCAGCCCGAGCGGCGGCTCTGGGGCCAACGTCCTGACTTTC
TRBJ2-7,13,TRBV5-4,.,.,CASSFGASYEQYF,TGTGCCAGCAGCTTTGGCGCCTCCTACGAGCAGTACTTC
TRBJ1-2,13,TRBV6-5,.,.,CASSALQGRGYTF,TGTGCCAGCAGTGCCTTACAGGGTCGCGGCTACACCTTC
TRBJ2-4,15,TRBV2,few,.,CASSDRGAGKNIQYF,TGTGCCAGCAGTGATAGAGGGGCGGGCAAAAACATTCAGTACTTC
TRBJ2-1,15,TRBV19,.,TRBD1,CASSGTDFSYNEQFF,TGTGCCAGCTCCGGGACAGACTTCTCCTACAATGAGCAGTTCTTC
TRBJ1-5,14,TRBV7-2,.,TRBD1,CASSIRQGAQPQHF,TGTGCCAGCAGTATCCGACAGGGGGCACAGCCCCAGCATTTT
TRBJ1-2,12,TRBV28,.,.,CASSLGGNGYTF,TGTGCCAGCAGTTTAGGCGGGAATGGCTACACCTTC
TRBJ1-5,15,TRBV5-1,.,.,CASSLDGDSNQPQHF,TGCGCCAGCAGCTTGGACGGGGATAGCAATCAGCCCCAGCATTTT
TRBJ2-7,15,TRBV28,.,.,CASSSLTTGYHEQYF,TGTGCCAGCAGTTCTTTAACGACAGGCTACCACGAGCAGTACTTC
TRBJ2-7,16,TRBV11-3,.,.,CASSFFSQRILYEQYF,TGTGCCAGCAGCTTTTTTAGCCAAAGGATCCTTTACGAGCAGTACTTC
TRBJ2-2,16,TRBV5-6,.,TRBD2,CASSLVVAGVAGELFF,TGTGCCAGCAGCTTGGTGGTAGCGGGAGTAGCCGGGGAGCTGTTTTTT
TRBJ2-4,14,TRBV28,.,.,CASSLALPKNIQYF,TGTGCCAGCAGTTTGGCCCTGCCCAAAAACATTCAGTACTTC
TRBJ1-4,16,TRBV18,.,TRBD1,CASSHGQGRGDEKLFF,TGTGCCAGCTCACATGGACAGGGGAGGGGCGATGAAAAACTGTTTTTT
TRBJ2-7,13,TRBV11-3,.,.,CASSLGSGYEQYF,TGTGCCAGCAGCTTAGGTTCAGGTTACGAGCAGTACTTC
TRBJ2-7,14,TRBV30,many,TRBD2,CAWRLLAGGPKQYF,TGTGCCTGGAGGCTACTAGCGGGAGGGCCGAAGCAGTACTTC
TRBJ2-1,16,TRBV10-3,.,TRBD2,CAISGLARGAGGEQFF,TGTGCCATCAGTGGGCTTGCTCGGGGAGCGGGGGGTGAGCAGTTCTTC
TRBJ2-3,15,TRBV10-3,.,.,CAISDPTGLADTQYF,TGTGCCATCAGTGACCCGACAGGGCTAGCGGATACGCAGTATTTT
TRBJ2-1,15,TRBV9,.,.,CASSPYGGQPYEQFF,TGTGCCAGCAGCCCTTACGGGGGACAGCCCTATGAGCAGTTCTTC
TRBJ2-6,15,TRBV10-3,.,.,CAISEGSSGANVLTF,TGTGCCATCAGTGAGGGGAGCTCTGGGGCCAACGTCCTGACTTTC
TRBJ2-7,11,TRBV7-9,.,.,CASSSAIEQYF,TGTGCCAGCAGCTCCGCGATCGAGCAGTACTTC